This T cell receptor beta chain was sequenced during a study of PD-L1 blockade in urothelial cancer. Study information: Patients, treated from 2014 onward, received atezolizumab 1,200 mg intravenously every 3 weeks. Blood underwent analysis 3 weeks (second dose) and 6 weeks after treatment began.

Regarding time point: pretreatment peripheral blood. The method was immunoSEQ multiplex PCR; TCRdb's version includes in-frame clones alone and lacks a portion of them. Among just under 65,000 clones, approximately 75% were seen once, and the ten largest hold over 1.5%. The CDR3 spans 17 residues. Germline trimming cut 2 bases from V and 1 base from J; bases unmatched to any gene: 5. Germline CDR1 is SGHTA and CDR2 is FQGTGA. The origin of this receptor is a man between 65 and 80 years old with urothelial cancer. This rearrangement joins TRBV7-3 to TRBJ2-3; 11 positions match TRBD2. The sequences come from PBMCs, collected around atezolizumab (anti-PD-L1) treatment. CDR3 in amino acids: CASSLSGTSGGTDTQYF. The CDR3 bases are TGTGCCAGCAGCTTATCCGGGACTAGCGGTGGCACAGATACGCAGTATTTT.